Here is one T cell receptor beta chain with its context. Its antigen remains unknown. This entry belongs to a study of cytomegalovirus exposure and HLA in healthy donors. The germline V and J ends were trimmed by 4 bases and 3 bases, with 14 bases remaining between them. The CDR3 is 14 amino acids. Germline lookup yields CDR1 SGHRS and CDR2 YFSETQ. Study conclusions and caveats: A later analysis reportedly identified an Asian-associated ancestry cluster as carrying fewer N-insertions than the approximately 670-donor mean. Only CMV serostatus was available as immune exposure information. A later analysis revealed that TCR association rates differed between HLA loci, peaking at DRB1 and bottoming out at HLA-C. The authors later found HLA-associated TCR beta chains more clonally expanded than equally common others.

The PCR used 60 Vbeta and 13 Jbeta primers. The repertoire was sequenced with immunoSEQ multiplex PCR; TCRdb's copy has only in-frame clones and lacks some. The sample has over 85,000 clones; about three quarters are singletons. The receptor was isolated from a woman aged 55-69 years in good health and CMV-seropositive. Sequenced material: PBMCs. The rearrangement links TRBV5-1 to TRBJ2-7; D perhaps matches TRBD1 (6 bases). CDR3 sequence: CASSPPGQHYEQYF. For the CDR3, the DNA is TGCGCCAGCAGCCCCCCGGGACAACACTACGAGCAGTACTTC.